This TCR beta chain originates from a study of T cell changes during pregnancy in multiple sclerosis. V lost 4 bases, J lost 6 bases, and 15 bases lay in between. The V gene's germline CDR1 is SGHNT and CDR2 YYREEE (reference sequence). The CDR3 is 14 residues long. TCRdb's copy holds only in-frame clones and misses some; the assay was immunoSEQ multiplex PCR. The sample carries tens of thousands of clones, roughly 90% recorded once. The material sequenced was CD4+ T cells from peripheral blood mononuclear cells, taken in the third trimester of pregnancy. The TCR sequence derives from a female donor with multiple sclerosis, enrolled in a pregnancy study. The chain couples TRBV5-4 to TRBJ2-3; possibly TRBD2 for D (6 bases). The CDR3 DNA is TGTGCCAGCAGCGGGACTGCCCGGCCGGATACGCAGTATTTT. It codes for CASSGTARPDTQYF.